The TCR beta chain described here comes from a study of blood T cell repertoires in COVID-19. Across the study: Samples of COVID-19 (acute and convalescent) were obtained from the United States, Italy and Spain. From T cells, B-cell-depleted T cells, or PBMCs came the material, which was cDNA or gDNA.

Per the study methods: Quantification of nucleated cells was approximated via reference gene primer amplification. The data were produced by immunoSEQ multiplex PCR, yet TCRdb's version contains in-frame clones alone and is incomplete. That table gives V, J and clone size, and the DNA gave D and trimming. The repertoire holds roughly 100,000 clones, with about 90% as singletons. Trimming took 0 bases from V and 10 from J, leaving 14 bases between them. Germline V lookup: CDR1 SGHDT, CDR2 YYEEEE. This CDR3 contains 14 residues. The sample taken for sequencing was peripheral blood. This receptor was obtained from a human donor in a cohort sampled during active COVID-19. The chain couples TRBV5-6 to TRBJ1-5; possible D gene TRBD1, 5 bases. CDR3 protein: CASSLGGGALPQHF. CDR3 nucleotide sequence: TGTGCCAGCAGCTTGGGCGGAGGGGCCCTTCCCCAGCATTTT.